This T cell receptor (beta chain) was observed in a study of T cells in localized non-small cell lung cancer. Findings and caveats of the study: A denser population of T cells in blood accompanied longer overall survival.

Repertoires were generated with immunoSEQ multiplex PCR, while TCRdb's copy carries only in-frame clones and drops some. The table records about 23,000 clones, 85% to 90% of them present only once. A single count supports this clone. Antigen: not known. This receptor was taken from a woman aged 35-75 years with stage I lung adenocarcinoma. Sequences were derived from peripheral blood, sampled before any cancer treatment.

For the CDR3, the DNA is TGTGCCAGCAGCTTTGACGATCAGCCCCAGCATTTT. This codes for CASSFDDQPQHF. The V call is TRBV7-9, the J call TRBJ1-5; no firm D call. This CDR3 region has 12 residues. Looked up from germline, CDR1 is SEHNR and CDR2 is FQNEAQ (reference sequence). Trimming took 3 bases from V and 5 from J, leaving 5 bases between them.